What follows are 27 T cell receptor beta chains derived from one specimen sequenced in a study of OX40 agonist ivuxolimab in advanced cancers. Only in-frame clones appear in the TCRdb table, and some are missing; sequencing was by immunoSEQ multiplex PCR. The sample has around 100,000 clones, just over 90% seen once. Sequencing was performed on CD4+ or CD8+ T cells sorted from blood, taken in a trial of the OX40 agonist ivuxolimab. The receptors come from an adult with an advanced solid tumor such as melanoma, head and neck, liver or kidney cancer.

J is TRBJ1-1 and V is TRBV5-1, with TRBD1 identical over 7 bases. The CDR3 is 13 amino acids. The junction had 9 bases not matched to a gene; V was cut back by 7 bases and J by 6 bases. CDR1 and CDR2 (germline): SGHRS, YFSETQ. CDR3 sequence: CASSSTGVAEAFF. For the CDR3, the DNA is TGCGCCAGCTCCTCTACAGGGGTGGCTGAAGCTTTCTTT.

The chain employs TRBV5-1 and TRBJ1-2, with a tentative D call TRBD1 (6 bases). The V gene lost 0 bases and the J gene lost 5 bases, with 11 bases spanning the gap. Looked up from germline, CDR1 is SGHRS and CDR2 is YFSETQ. The CDR3 runs 14 residues. CDR3 in DNA: TGCGCCAGCAGCTTGGTGGACAGAGAATATGGCTACACCTTC. Translation gives CASSLVDREYGYTF.

V usage is TRBV16 and J usage is TRBJ2-4; tentative D call: TRBD2 (5 bases). Germline CDR1 and CDR2: KGHSY and FQNENV. The CDR3 totals 12 residues. The V gene lost 2 bases and the J gene lost 6 bases, with 5 bases spanning the gap. The CDR3 loop is CASSQGGNIQYF. In DNA form, the CDR3 reads TGTGCCAGCAGCCAAGGAGGAAACATTCAGTACTTC.

The table lists this clone with a count of one. The rearrangement joins TRBV7-9 to TRBJ2-1; TRBD2 aligns across 10 bases. The CDR3 has 15 residues. CDR1 is SEHNR and CDR2 is FQNEAQ in the germline V gene (reference sequence). The junction had 5 bases not matched to a gene; V was cut back by 1 base and J by 8 bases. For the CDR3, the DNA is TGTGCCAGCAGCTTAGTCCTAGCGGGAGAATATGAGCAGTTCTTC. It specifies CASSLVLAGEYEQFF.

The chain recombines TRBV5-1 with TRBJ1-4; 10 nucleotides agree with TRBD1. V lost 4 bases and J lost 2; bases outside the gene matches: 2. The CDR3 has 15 residues. The germline V gene encodes CDR1 SGHRS and CDR2 YFSETQ. CDR3 bases: TGCGCCAGCAGCACGGGACAGGGGACTAATGAAAAACTGTTTTTT. Encoded protein: CASSTGQGTNEKLFF.

The V gene is TRBV11-2, the J gene TRBJ1-3; a weak D match, TRBD1 (6 bases). The CDR3 has 16 residues. V gave up 0 bases and J gave up 1 base, with 10 bases separating them. CDR1 and CDR2 from the germline V gene are SGHAT and FQNNGV. CDR3 residues: CASSLERTESGNTIYF. The CDR3 nucleotides are TGTGCCAGCAGCTTAGAGCGGACAGAATCTGGAAACACCATATATTTT.

The chain couples TRBV13 to TRBJ2-5, with a tentative D call TRBD1 (6 bases). Germline assignment: CDR1 PRHDT and CDR2 FYEKMQ (reference sequence). The V gene lost 1 base and the J gene lost 10 bases, with 10 bases spanning the gap. This CDR3 comprises 12 residues. CDR3 protein: CASSLVGGGQYF. DNA for the CDR3: TGTGCCAGCAGCTTAGTAGGGGGTGGCCAGTACTTC.

The rearrangement uses TRBV7-2 and TRBJ1-3; TRBD1 agrees at 7 bases. The junction had 5 bases not matched to a gene; V was cut back by 3 bases and J by 0 bases. This CDR3 region has 16 residues. The germline V gene has CDR1 SGHTA and CDR2 FQGNSA. In DNA form, the CDR3 reads TGTGCCAGCAGCTTCCAGGGGGAGAGCTCTGGAAACACCATATATTTT. Its protein product is CASSFQGESSGNTIYF.

This clone was seen just once. This chain uses TRBV4-1 with TRBJ2-7; 11 bases map to TRBD2. This CDR3 spans 15 amino acids. Trimming cost V 1 base and J 3 bases; bases outside gene matches: 2. Germline V CDR1 and CDR2: MGHRA, YSYEKL. CDR3 sequence reads: CASSQVGLAGYEQYF. The CDR3 nucleotides are TGCGCCAGCAGCCAAGTCGGACTAGCGGGCTACGAGCAGTACTTC.

The rearrangement links TRBV5-1 to TRBJ2-7; 9 nucleotides match TRBD2. The CDR3 sequence is 15 residues long. CDR1 and CDR2 from the germline V gene are SGHRS and YFSETQ. V shed 0 bases, J shed 3 bases, and the junction held 4 bases outside the gene matches. For the CDR3, the DNA is TGCGCCAGCAGCTTGGCCTCAGCGGGAGGCTACGAGCAGTACTTC. This encodes CASSLASAGGYEQYF.

The rearrangement uses TRBV7-8 and TRBJ2-5, with 7 bases identical to TRBD2. J lost 4 bases, V lost 0 bases, and 11 bases had no gene match. CDR1 and CDR2 from the germline V gene are SGHVS and FQNEAQ. The CDR3 runs to 17 residues. CDR3 sequence (DNA): TGTGCCAGCAGCTTAGCTTCGTTTACACTAGCGAGAGAGACCCAGTACTTC. It encodes CASSLASFTLARETQYF. The variable domain in full, with the rest retrieved from reference TRBV7-8 and TRBJ2-5, is GAGVSQSPRYKVAKRGQDVALRCDPISGHVSLFWYQQALGQGPEFLTYFQNEAQLDKSGLPSDRFFAERPEGSVSTLKIQRTQQEDSAVYLCASSLASFTLARETQYFGPGTRLLVL.

This rearrangement joins TRBV9 to TRBJ2-7; D possibly corresponds to TRBD1 (5 bases). V dropped 0 bases and J dropped 3 bases, with 13 bases sitting between them. This CDR3 has 15 amino acids. Germline V gene sequence: CDR1 SGDLS, CDR2 YYNGEE. CDR3 DNA: TGTGCCAGCAGCGTAGGGGGCCCCTCGGGCTACGAGCAGTACTTC. It is translated as CASSVGGPSGYEQYF.

The chain uses TRBV7-2 and TRBJ1-5; a weak D match, TRBD1 (6 bases). Per germline, CDR1 SGHTA and CDR2 FQGNSA. CDR3 length: 15 residues. Trimming cost V 7 bases and J 0 bases, with 13 bases left between them. Here the CDR3 reads CASNPDSNSNQPQHF. The CDR3 region has the DNA TGTGCCAGCAACCCGGACAGCAATAGCAATCAGCCCCAGCATTTT. The full variable domain, in which reference TRBV7-2 and TRBJ1-5 provide the parts outside the CDR3, is GAGVSQSPSNKVTEKGKDVELRCDPISGHTALYWYRQSLGQGLEFLIYFQGNSAPDKSGLPSDRFSAERTGGSVSTLTIQRTQQEDSAVYLCASNPDSNSNQPQHFGDGTRLSIL.

The chain recombines TRBV19 with TRBJ2-1; TRBD2 matches 7 bases. Germline loops: CDR1 LNHDA, CDR2 SQIVND (reference sequence). This CDR3 contains 18 residues. Trimming at V came to 6 bases and at J to 5 bases, leaving 19 bases not matched to a gene. The CDR3 nucleotides read TGTGCCAGTAGACCCCCCGGGACTAATGATCGCCTTAACAATGAGCAGTTCTTC. This codes for CASRPPGTNDRLNNEQFF.

The chain links TRBV18 to TRBJ2-7; 13 bases align to TRBD2. The CDR3 sequence is 15 residues long. The V segment lost 3 bases and the J segment 2 bases; nucleotides outside the gene matches: 1. Germline loops: CDR1 KGHSH, CDR2 LQKENI. The CDR3 region has the DNA TGTGCCAGCTCACCCGGACTAGCGGGAGCCTACGAGCAGTACTTC. Translation gives CASSPGLAGAYEQYF.

This chain uses TRBV28 with TRBJ2-7; D not certain. Between the trimmed V and J ends, which lost 4 bases and 6 bases, there was a span of 10 bases. This CDR3 has 12 amino acids. Germline-derived CDR1 and CDR2 are MDHEN and SYDVKM. The CDR3 sequence is CASSSPPREQYF. In DNA form, the CDR3 reads TGTGCCAGCAGTTCCCCTCCCCGCGAGCAGTACTTC.

V is TRBV15 and J is TRBJ2-4, with 12 positions matching TRBD1. Germline CDR1 and CDR2: LNHNV and YYDKDF (reference sequence). Unmatched junction bases numbered 4, after V lost 3 bases and J lost 4 bases. The CDR3 is 16 residues long. The CDR3 nucleotides are TGTGCCACCAGCAGGGGACAGGGGGCTTTAAAAAACATTCAGTACTTC. It is translated as CATSRGQGALKNIQYF.

This clone was seen once. The V gene is TRBV11-3, the J gene TRBJ2-1; 7 bases match TRBD2. This CDR3 spans 16 amino acids. J gave up 5 bases and V 0 bases, and 7 bases lay outside the gene matches. Germline V gene data show CDR1 as SGHNT and CDR2 as YENEEA. The CDR3 is CASSLEGGEPNNEQFF. The DNA of the CDR3 is TGTGCCAGCAGCTTAGAGGGGGGGGAGCCCAACAATGAGCAGTTCTTC.

The chain links TRBV7-2 to TRBJ1-5; no clear D. The V gene's germline CDR1 is SGHTA and CDR2 FQGNSA. This CDR3 has 18 residues. Trimming shortened V by 2 bases and J by 2 bases, and 19 bases separated the two germline ends. The CDR3 loop reads CASSLKGSAFSGNQPQHF. The CDR3 bases are TGTGCCAGCAGCTTAAAGGGTTCGGCCTTTTCGGGCAATCAGCCCCAGCATTTT.

This chain links TRBV28 with TRBJ1-5; TRBD1 agrees at 9 bases. V trimming: 7 bases; J trimming: 6 bases; junction bases outside the gene matches: 13. This CDR3 is built from 16 residues. Germline loops: CDR1 MDHEN, CDR2 SYDVKM. The DNA for the CDR3 is TGTGCCAGCACAACTCCGGGACAGGGATCACGTCAGCCCCAGCATTTT. Its translation is CASTTPGQGSRQPQHF.

CDR3 DNA sequence: TGTGCCAGCAACCGACAGGGCTACACTGAAGCTTTCTTT. Encoded protein: CASNRQGYTEAFF. V is TRBV2 and J is TRBJ1-1; 7 nucleotides align to TRBD1. The V gene end was trimmed by 7 bases and the J gene end by 3 bases; junction bases not matched to a gene: 5. The CDR3 totals 13 residues. Germline CDR1 is SNHLY and CDR2 is FYNNEI.

The V and J genes are TRBV10-3 and TRBJ2-1; tentatively, D is TRBD1 or TRBD2 (5 bases each). The V gene's germline CDR1 is ENHRY and CDR2 SYGVKD. V lost 4 bases, J lost 9 bases, and 10 bases lay in between. The CDR3 length is 12 residues. CDR3 DNA: TGTGCCATCAGTGTAGGGGCGGGTGAGCAGTTCTTC. Its translation is CAISVGAGEQFF.

The chain uses TRBV7-8 and TRBJ2-1; a possible D gene is TRBD1 (6 bases). This CDR3 has 13 residues. Deletions cut 10 bases from V and 0 bases from J, with 10 bases between. Germline V gene sequence: CDR1 SGHVS, CDR2 FQNEAQ. For the CDR3, the DNA is TGTGCCACAGGGGTGAGCTCCTACAATGAGCAGTTCTTC. Encoded protein: CATGVSSYNEQFF.

V usage is TRBV2 and J usage is TRBJ2-7, with no clear D. Looked up from germline, CDR1 is SNHLY and CDR2 is FYNNEI. The CDR3 loop spans 13 amino acids. V dropped 8 bases and J dropped 7 bases, with 18 bases sitting between them. Here the CDR3 reads CASRATTIGEQYF. For the CDR3, the DNA is TGTGCCAGCCGAGCGACCACCATAGGAGAGCAGTACTTC.

This sequence joins TRBV2 and TRBJ1-5, with D uncertain. The V gene lost 6 bases and the J gene lost 1 base, with 7 bases spanning the gap. The CDR3 has 13 amino acids. Germline CDR1 is SNHLY and CDR2 is FYNNEI. This CDR3 reads CASSDDSNQPQHF. CDR3 nucleotide sequence: TGTGCCAGCAGCGATGACAGCAATCAGCCCCAGCATTTT.

The genes are TRBV30 and TRBJ2-2; no reliable D call. The germline V gene has CDR1 GTSNPN and CDR2 SVGIG (reference sequence). Trimming took 1 base from V and 5 from J, leaving 8 bases between them. The CDR3 runs to 13 residues. CDR3 amino acids: CAWSDDGTGELFF. CDR3 nucleotides: TGTGCCTGGAGTGACGATGGAACCGGGGAGCTGTTTTTT.

The chain links TRBV7-9 to TRBJ2-1; 14 bases fit TRBD2. This CDR3 region has 19 residues. Unmatched junction bases numbered 8, after V lost 4 bases and J lost 0 bases. Germline V gene sequence: CDR1 SEHNR, CDR2 FQNEAQ (reference sequence). The CDR3 bases are TGTGCCAGCAGCTCGATAAGGACTAGCGGGAGGATCTCCTACAATGAGCAGTTCTTC. It translates to CASSSIRTSGRISYNEQFF. Combining the CDR3 with reference TRBV7-9 and TRBJ2-1 gives the whole variable domain DTGVSQNPRHKITKRGQNVTFRCDPISEHNRLYWYRQTLGQGPEFLTYFQNEAQLEKSRLLSDRFSAERPKGSFSTLEIQRTEQGDSAMYLCASSSIRTSGRISYNEQFFGPGTRLTVL.